Listed here are 20 T cell receptor beta chains from one sample, sequenced in a study of post-analysis software for immune sequencing data. These receptors' targets are unknown. cDNA libraries for TCR beta contained unique molecular identifiers. TCRdb redid the calling of the PCR reads with MiXCR, one entry per CDR3 protein. The sample consists of 600,000 to 750,000 distinct CDR3 sequences, 59% of them appearing once. Notes on the study in general: Five or six TRBV segments, including TRBV5-6, TRBV5-1 and TRBV20-1, were more frequent in patients than controls.

The specimen was blood. Source of these receptors: a girl aged 2 to 9 with multiple sclerosis.

V and J are TRBV5-5 and TRBJ2-3, with a possible D match to TRBD2 (5 bases). Trimming took 5 bases from V and 6 from J, leaving 19 bases between them. This CDR3 is built from 15 residues. Per the germline V gene, CDR1 is SGHKS and CDR2 is YYEKEE (reference sequence). Here the CDR3 DNA reads TGTGCCAGCAGAATGTTCCCCGGGGATGGGGATACGCAGTATTTT. This gives the protein CASRMFPGDGDTQYF.

The chain uses TRBV28 and TRBJ2-4; 12 bases match TRBD2. The last part of the DNA fits TRBJ2-5 better; the J call may be wrong. CDR1 is MDHEN, CDR2 SYDVKM, per germline. The CDR3 extends over 17 amino acids. For the CDR3, the DNA is TGTGCCAGCAGTTTAGGGACTAGCGGGTCGGTCCAAGAGACCCAGTACTTC. Protein product: CASSLGTSGSVQETQYF.

Only a few counts were recorded for this clonotype. The DNA of the CDR3 is TGCAGCGCATCGGGGTTAGCCAAAAACATTCAGTACTTC. It yields the protein CSASGLAKNIQYF. This chain joins TRBV29-1 and TRBJ2-4, with TRBD2 as a possible D gene (5 bases). The CDR3 loop spans 13 amino acids. Trimming pared 7 bases from V and 0 bases from J, leaving 10 bases between. Looked up from germline, CDR1 is SQVTM and CDR2 is ANQGSEA. The full variable domain, its missing parts supplied by reference TRBV29-1 and TRBJ2-4, is SAVISQKPSRDICQRGTSLTIQCQVDSQVTMMFWYRQQPGQSLTLIATANQGSEATYESGFVIDKFPISRPNLTFSTLTVSNMSPEDSSIYLCSASGLAKNIQYFGAGTRLSVL.

The table lists this clonotype with a few counts. This chain connects TRBV20-1 to TRBJ2-1, with 7 nucleotides matching TRBD1. The CDR3 totals 14 residues. Per the germline V gene, CDR1 is DFQATT and CDR2 is SNEGSKA (reference sequence). The V segment lost 5 bases and the J segment 5 bases; nucleotides outside the gene matches: 9. For the CDR3, the DNA is TGCAGTGCTCCCAGTAGGGGGCCCGACAATGAGCAGTTCTTC. This encodes CSAPSRGPDNEQFF.

This chain joins TRBV2 and TRBJ2-5, with 13 bases identical to TRBD2. Trimming took 6 bases from V and 11 from J; bases not matched to a gene: 12. This CDR3 contains 15 residues. The germline CDR1 and CDR2 sequences are SNHLY and FYNNEI. As DNA, the CDR3 is TGTGCCAGCAGCCCGACTAGCGGGAGGCGAGGGGAGCAGTACTTC. Translating it yields CASSPTSGRRGEQYF.

J is TRBJ2-5 and V is TRBV20-1; 11 bases agree with TRBD2. Trimming cost V 0 bases and J 5 bases; bases outside gene matches: 17. The CDR3 is 19 amino acids. Germline CDR1 DFQATT, CDR2 SNEGSKA (reference sequence). CDR3 sequence (DNA): TGCAGTGCTAGAGATTCCGCACTAGCGGGAGTTCCGGTCGGGGAGACCCAGTACTTC. Protein sequence: CSARDSALAGVPVGETQYF.

This sequence joins TRBV20-1 and TRBJ2-7; 10 nucleotides match TRBD1. CDR3 size: 14 residues. V lost 5 bases and J lost 4; bases outside the gene matches: 8. Germline V gene data show CDR1 as DFQATT and CDR2 as SNEGSKA (reference sequence). The DNA of the CDR3 is TGCAGTGCTCGGGACAGGGGATCTGGATACGAGCAGTACTTC. The encoded protein is CSARDRGSGYEQYF.

This chain joins TRBV28 and TRBJ2-4, with D possibly called TRBD1 or TRBD2 (5 bases each). There are 14 residues in the CDR3. The germline V gene has CDR1 MDHEN and CDR2 SYDVKM. The V end lost 5 bases, the J end lost 8 bases, and 16 bases lay between the germline ends. CDR3 DNA: TGTGCCAGCAGTCCGGGGCCCGCCCTGCACATTCAGTACTTC. Encoded protein: CASSPGPALHIQYF.

The chain combines TRBV7-3 with TRBJ2-5, with D tentatively TRBD2 (6 bases). This CDR3 has 14 amino acids. CDR1 is SGHTA and CDR2 is FQGTGA in the germline V gene. Trimming took off 2 bases at V and 1 base at J, with 8 bases between the two ends. The chain's CDR3 is CASSLGDFQETQYF. The CDR3 nucleotides read TGTGCCAGCAGCTTAGGGGACTTCCAAGAGACCCAGTACTTC.

This clonotype came up a few times. CDR3 amino acids: CASSLGRPRNSPNEQFF. The CDR3 region has the DNA TGTGCCAGCAGCTTGGGCCGTCCGAGGAACTCCCCCAATGAGCAGTTCTTC. V and J are TRBV5-5 and TRBJ2-1; no reliable D call. Per germline, CDR1 SGHKS and CDR2 YYEKEE (reference sequence). Trimming removed 0 bases at V and 6 bases at J, with 19 bases between. The length of the CDR3 is 17 residues.

In this sample, this clonotype turned up a few times. The gene calls are TRBV27 and TRBJ2-7; 7 bases match TRBD2. Germline loops: CDR1 MNHEY, CDR2 SMNVEV (reference sequence). After removal of 4 bases from V and 3 bases from J, the junction contained 3 bases not matched to a gene. The CDR3 consists of 13 residues. CDR3 sequence (DNA): TGTGCCAGCAGTTCCCGCGGGGGCTACGAGCAGTACTTC. Translated, it gives CASSSRGGYEQYF.

V usage is TRBV6-5 and J usage is TRBJ2-5; 10 bases fit TRBD2. J lost 7 bases, V lost 0 bases, and 5 bases had no gene match. This CDR3 is built from 15 residues. Germline values: CDR1 MNHEY, CDR2 SVGAGI. This chain's CDR3 is CASSYSSGGWGTQYF. CDR3 DNA sequence: TGTGCCAGCAGTTACTCTAGCGGGGGGTGGGGGACCCAGTACTTC.

About this clonotype itself: One junction end does not reproduce the germline sequence, and a read error may be involved. The rearrangement uses TRBV11-2 and TRBJ1-6; 7 bases are a match to TRBD1. In germline, CDR1 is SGHAT, CDR2 FQNNGV. This CDR3 is 15 amino acids long. Here the CDR3 DNA reads TGTGCCAGCAGCCCACCGGGACAGTATAGTTCACCCCTCCACTTT. It translates to CASSPPGQYSSPLHF.

This chain links TRBV10-3 with TRBJ1-4; possible D gene TRBD1, 5 bases. This CDR3 has 15 residues. Trimming took off 3 bases at V and 8 bases at J, with 16 bases between the two ends. Germline V CDR1 and CDR2: ENHRY, SYGVKD. The CDR3 region has the DNA TGTGCCATCAGTGACCCCAATCGGGGGGAGGAAAAACTGTTTTTT. Protein sequence: CAISDPNRGEEKLFF.

V is TRBV5-1 and J is TRBJ1-1, with 10 bases matching TRBD1. The CDR3 covers 14 residues. The V gene's germline CDR1 is SGHRS and CDR2 YFSETQ. J lost 6 bases, V lost 4 bases, and 6 bases had no gene match. CDR3 sequence (DNA): TGCGCCAGCAGCCCGACAGGGGGCTACCCTGAAGCTTTCTTT. It encodes CASSPTGGYPEAFF.

A word on this clonotype: The junction departs from the called germline gene at one end, perhaps through a read error. The chain carries TRBV13 and TRBJ2-5; the match to TRBD2 covers 14 bases. The end of the DNA fits TRBJ2-7 better, so the J call may be wrong. In germline, CDR1 is PRHDT, CDR2 FYEKMQ (reference sequence). This CDR3 is 16 amino acids long. CDR3 sequence reads: CASSLGTSGRPDEQYF. Written as DNA, the CDR3 is TGTGCCAGCAGCCTAGGGACTAGCGGGAGACCTGACGAGCAGTACTTC.

The chain couples TRBV12-3 or TRBV12-4 to TRBJ1-5; D possibly corresponds to TRBD1 (6 bases). V lost 3 bases and J lost 4, with 10 bases in between. The length of the CDR3 is 14 residues. CDR3 DNA sequence: TGTGCCAGCAGTTTCAGGGGTACTAATCAGCCCCAGCATTTT. As protein: CASSFRGTNQPQHF.

This sequence joins TRBV2 and TRBJ2-3, with D tentatively TRBD1 (6 bases). V gave up 6 bases and J gave up 2 bases, with 15 bases separating them. This CDR3 has 15 amino acids. Looked up from germline, CDR1 is SNHLY and CDR2 is FYNNEI. The CDR3 spells CASRETGVFTDTQYF. The CDR3 bases are TGTGCCAGCAGGGAGACAGGAGTCTTCACAGATACGCAGTATTTT. Full variable domain (missing parts from reference TRBV2 and TRBJ2-3): EPEVTQTPSHQVTQMGQEVILRCVPISNHLYFYWYRQILGQKVEFLVSFYNNEISEKSEIFDDQFSVERPDGSNFTLKIRSTKLEDSAMYFCASRETGVFTDTQYFGPGTRLTVL.

This clonotype was counted only a few times. This chain's CDR3 is CASSYSVTGGFAETQYF. The DNA of the CDR3 is TGTGCCAGCAGTTACTCTGTGACAGGGGGCTTCGCGGAGACCCAGTACTTC. The rearrangement joins TRBV6-2 or TRBV6-3 to TRBJ2-5; 10 nucleotides line up with TRBD1. V dropped 0 bases and J dropped 5; count of bases not matched to a gene: 9. Germline V gene sequence: CDR1 MNHEY, CDR2 SVGEGT. The CDR3 loop spans 17 amino acids.

This chain connects TRBV14 to TRBJ2-3; no definite D call. Germline assignment: CDR1 SGHDN and CDR2 FVKESK. V was cut by 1 base and J by 5 bases, with 7 bases left in between. The CDR3 contains 13 residues. CDR3 amino acids: CASSQVRRDTQYF. The CDR3 DNA reads TGTGCCAGCAGCCAAGTGAGGCGAGATACGCAGTATTTT.